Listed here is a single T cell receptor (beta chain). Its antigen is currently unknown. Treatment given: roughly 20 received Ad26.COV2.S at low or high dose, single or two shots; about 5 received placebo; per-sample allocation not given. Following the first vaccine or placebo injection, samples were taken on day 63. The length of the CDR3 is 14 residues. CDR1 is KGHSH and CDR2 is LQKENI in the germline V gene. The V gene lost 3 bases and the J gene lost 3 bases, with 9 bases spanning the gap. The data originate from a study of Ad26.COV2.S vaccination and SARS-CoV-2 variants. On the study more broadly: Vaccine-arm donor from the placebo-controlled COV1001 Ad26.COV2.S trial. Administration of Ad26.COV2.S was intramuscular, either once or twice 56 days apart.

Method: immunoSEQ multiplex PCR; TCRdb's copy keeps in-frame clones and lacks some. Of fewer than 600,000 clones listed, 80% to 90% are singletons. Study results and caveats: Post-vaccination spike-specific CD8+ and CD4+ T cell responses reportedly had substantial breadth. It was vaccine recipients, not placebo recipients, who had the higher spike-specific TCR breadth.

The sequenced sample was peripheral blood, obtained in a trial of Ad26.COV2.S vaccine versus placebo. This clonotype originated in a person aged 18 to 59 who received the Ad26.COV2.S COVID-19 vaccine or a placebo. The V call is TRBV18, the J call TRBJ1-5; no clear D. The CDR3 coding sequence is TGTGCCAGCTCACCCGCCGACCTCAATCAGCCCCAGCATTTT. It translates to CASSPADLNQPQHF.